The 24 T cell receptor beta chains listed next were all sequenced from one sample in a study of cytomegalovirus exposure and HLA in healthy donors. Amplification used 60 Vbeta primers and 13 Jbeta primers. Data came from immunoSEQ multiplex PCR; TCRdb stores just in-frame clones and leaves some out. The sample consists of tens of thousands of clones, around 70% of them appearing once. Sample: PBMCs. These receptors were collected from a woman in her 40s in good health and CMV-seropositive.

The genes are TRBV12-5 and TRBJ1-5, with D perhaps TRBD1 (6 bases). From germline, CDR1 is LGHNT and CDR2 FRNRAP. V shed 1 base and J shed 4 bases, with 14 bases lying between them. This CDR3 has 16 amino acids. CDR3 sequence (DNA): TGTGCTAGTGGTTTGGGTCCAGGGGCCACTAATCAGCCCCAGCATTTT. Its translation is CASGLGPGATNQPQHF.

The rearrangement links TRBV5-1 to TRBJ2-7; tentatively, D is TRBD1 (7 bases). The CDR3 has 13 residues. Trimming left V 2 bases short and J 6 bases short, with 12 bases between. Germline CDR1 SGHRS, CDR2 YFSETQ. The CDR3 loop is CASSLGQGGEQYF. CDR3 coding DNA: TGCGCCAGCAGCTTAGGGCAGGGGGGCGAGCAGTACTTC.

V is TRBV4-2 and J is TRBJ1-5; 11 nucleotides agree with TRBD1. J was trimmed by 10 bases and V by 4 bases; bases with no gene match: 12. The CDR3 totals 16 residues. CDR1 and CDR2 from the germline V gene are LGHNA and YNFKEQ. The CDR3 protein is CASSPGQGAEFDPQHF. The CDR3, as DNA: TGTGCCAGCAGCCCAGGACAGGGGGCGGAATTCGACCCCCAGCATTTT.

The chain carries TRBV4-3 and TRBJ1-1; no definite D call. This CDR3 has 15 amino acids. The germline gives CDR1 LGHNA, CDR2 YSLEER. V was clipped by 5 bases and J by 4 bases, with 17 bases between them. In DNA form, the CDR3 reads TGCGCCAGCAGCATCCGACGGGGAGGGAGCACTGAAGCTTTCTTT. Translating gives CASSIRRGGSTEAFF.

The chain couples TRBV5-8 to TRBJ2-7, with D possibly TRBD1 on 6 matching bases. Germline CDR1 reads SGHTS; CDR2 reads YDEGEE. The CDR3 loop spans 15 amino acids. Trimming pared 0 bases from V and 3 bases from J, leaving 13 bases between. CDR3 sequence reads: CASSLGQGFHYEQYF. DNA for the CDR3: TGTGCCAGCAGCTTGGGTCAGGGGTTCCACTACGAGCAGTACTTC.

This clone has more than one count but fewer than ten. The rearrangement uses TRBV6-1 and TRBJ1-2; tentative D call: TRBD1 (6 bases). This CDR3 has 16 amino acids. The V gene lost 0 bases and the J gene lost 4 bases, with 15 bases spanning the gap. Per the germline V gene, CDR1 is MNHNS and CDR2 is SASEGT. The CDR3, as DNA: TGTGCCAGCAGTGAAGCTCTTGGCAGGGGCGCCTATGGCTACACCTTC. Protein sequence: CASSEALGRGAYGYTF.

This chain uses TRBV4-3 with TRBJ2-1; D not certain. The germline V and J ends were trimmed by 0 bases and 0 bases, with 12 bases remaining between them. Germline CDR1 is LGHNA and CDR2 is YSLEER. CDR3 size: 17 residues. DNA of the CDR3: TGCGCCAGCAGCCAAGATTACGCGGTTAGCTCCTACAATGAGCAGTTCTTC. It specifies CASSQDYAVSSYNEQFF.

The chain recombines TRBV5-6 with TRBJ2-1; 13 nucleotides align to TRBD2. CDR3 length: 16 amino acids. In germline, CDR1 is SGHDT, CDR2 YYEEEE. V was clipped by 0 bases and J by 8 bases; unmatched bases: 5. CDR3 in DNA: TGTGCCAGCAGCTTGGCGGGGACTAGCGGGGTCTATGAGCAGTTCTTC. As protein: CASSLAGTSGVYEQFF.

The chain carries TRBV4-2 and TRBJ2-3; 12 bases agree with TRBD2. In germline, CDR1 is LGHNA, CDR2 YNFKEQ. The ends lost 3 bases at V and 4 bases at J; junction bases unmatched: 5. The CDR3 runs to 16 residues. The CDR3 is CASSQETSGRSDTQYF. DNA for the CDR3: TGTGCCAGCAGCCAGGAAACTAGCGGGAGGTCAGATACGCAGTATTTT.

J is TRBJ2-1 and V is TRBV2, with TRBD2 as a possible D gene (6 bases). CDR3 length: 16 amino acids. Germline CDR1 and CDR2: SNHLY and FYNNEI. V gave up 4 bases and J gave up 1 base, with 14 bases separating them. CDR3 coding DNA: TGTGCCAGCAGTGTACTGACTAGTGGGTCCTACAATGAGCAGTTCTTC. Its translation is CASSVLTSGSYNEQFF.

This chain links TRBV4-3 with TRBJ2-5; 15 nucleotides agree with TRBD2. Trimming removed 0 bases from V and 2 bases from J; junction bases left unmatched: 7. The CDR3 is 19 amino acids. Per the germline V gene, CDR1 is LGHNA and CDR2 is YSLEER. In nucleotides, the CDR3 is TGCGCCAGCAGCCAAGATTGGGGACTAGCGGGGGGCCCTCAAGAGACCCAGTACTTC. It encodes CASSQDWGLAGGPQETQYF.

This clone was seen more than once but under ten times. The chain is built from TRBV4-2 and TRBJ2-5; 14 bases are a match to TRBD2. With 4 bases clipped from V and 2 bases from J, the junction kept 3 bases outside the gene matches. This CDR3 comprises 16 residues. Germline CDR1 is LGHNA and CDR2 is YNFKEQ. CDR3 protein: CASSRGLAGEQETQYF. The CDR3 nucleotides are TGTGCCAGCAGCCGGGGACTAGCGGGGGAACAAGAGACCCAGTACTTC.

This sequence joins TRBV5-1 and TRBJ1-6, with D possibly TRBD1 on 5 matching bases. V gave up 4 bases and J gave up 10 bases, with 18 bases separating them. This CDR3 has 15 residues. Looked up from germline, CDR1 is SGHRS and CDR2 is YFSETQ. This CDR3 is CASSPGEGGDSPLHF. The CDR3 DNA is TGCGCCAGCAGCCCGGGCGAGGGAGGGGACTCACCCCTCCACTTT.

This clone occurred once. The genes are TRBV7-2 and TRBJ2-5, with a weak D call TRBD2 (5 bases). This CDR3 has 14 residues. The V gene's germline CDR1 is SGHTA and CDR2 FQGNSA. V lost 1 base and J lost 7, with 13 bases in between. In DNA, the CDR3 is TGTGCCAGCAGCTTAGTTGCGACCGCGGGGACCCAGTACTTC. Protein: CASSLVATAGTQYF.

The CDR3 bases are TGTGCCAGCAGTCAATCACAGGGCCGCAGTGGCTACACCTTC. Protein sequence: CASSQSQGRSGYTF. The chain employs TRBV27 and TRBJ1-2; maybe TRBD1 (6 bases). V lost 5 bases and J lost 7, with 17 bases in between. The CDR3 contains 14 residues. Germline values: CDR1 MNHEY, CDR2 SMNVEV (reference sequence).

The chain employs TRBV19 and TRBJ2-7; TRBD1 matches 8 bases. Germline trimming cut 6 bases from V and 10 bases from J; bases unmatched to any gene: 17. This CDR3 spans 15 amino acids. Germline assignment: CDR1 LNHDA and CDR2 SQIVND (reference sequence). The chain's CDR3 is CASSPGVTTGTGQYF. Here the CDR3 DNA reads TGTGCCAGTAGCCCAGGGGTTACAACCGGGACAGGTCAGTACTTC.

The V gene is TRBV6-6, the J gene TRBJ2-3, with D perhaps TRBD1 (6 bases). V lost 6 bases, J lost 0 bases, and 16 bases lay in between. CDR1 MNHNY and CDR2 SVGAGI come from the germline V gene (reference sequence). The CDR3 totals 16 residues. CDR3 DNA sequence: TGTGCCAGCAGAGGACAGCTAGCAGCTAGCACAGATACGCAGTATTTT. Its protein product is CASRGQLAASTDTQYF.

The J gene is TRBJ1-1, the V gene TRBV5-4, with D possibly TRBD1 on 5 matching bases. The CDR3 consists of 15 residues. V dropped 4 bases and J dropped 1 base, with 14 bases sitting between them. Germline V gene lookup returns CDR1 SGHNT and CDR2 YYREEE (reference sequence). CDR3 sequence reads: CASSPLGQRNTEAFF. As DNA, the CDR3 is TGTGCCAGCAGCCCCCTCGGACAACGGAACACTGAAGCTTTCTTT.

The chain links TRBV19 to TRBJ1-5, with a weak D call TRBD1 (5 bases). Trimming pared 7 bases from V and 0 bases from J, leaving 13 bases between. Germline values: CDR1 LNHDA, CDR2 SQIVND (reference sequence). This CDR3 contains 15 residues. CDR3 nucleotides: TGTGCCAGTATGTTGGGGGGTTCTAGCAATCAGCCCCAGCATTTT. Residues: CASMLGGSSNQPQHF.

This clone was seen only once. The chain has TRBV10-3 and TRBJ2-7, with 8 bases lining up with TRBD2. This CDR3 is 12 amino acids long. Unmatched junction bases numbered 6, after V lost 10 bases and J lost 4 bases. CDR1 is ENHRY and CDR2 is SYGVKD in the germline V gene. This CDR3 is CATGGYSYEQYF. CDR3 DNA: TGTGCCACGGGAGGGTATTCATACGAGCAGTACTTC.

This chain uses TRBV27 with TRBJ2-7; the D gene is possibly TRBD2 (5 bases). CDR3 length: 13 amino acids. CDR1 and CDR2 from the germline V gene are MNHEY and SMNVEV (reference sequence). V lost 6 bases and J 6 bases, leaving 15 bases between the germline ends. CDR3 region: CASSAGNSFEQYF. CDR3 nucleotide sequence: TGTGCCAGCAGCGCCGGGAATTCATTCGAGCAGTACTTC.

This clone was seen a handful of times. This chain joins TRBV9 and TRBJ2-1, with 12 bases aligning to TRBD2. V trimming: 2 bases; J trimming: 4 bases; junction bases outside the gene matches: 1. The CDR3 spans 15 residues. The germline CDR1 and CDR2 sequences are SGDLS and YYNGEE. The CDR3 nucleotides are TGTGCCAGCAGCGTGGGACTAGCGGGTTACAATGAGCAGTTCTTC. Its translation is CASSVGLAGYNEQFF.

J is TRBJ2-1 and V is TRBV29-1, with a possible D match to TRBD2 (6 bases). Trimming cost V 0 bases and J 4 bases, with 10 bases left between them. The CDR3 runs to 14 residues. Germline V CDR1 and CDR2: SQVTM, ANQGSEA. The CDR3 nucleotides are TGCAGCGTTGAAGAGGGGGAGGCATACAATGAGCAGTTCTTC. Translation: CSVEEGEAYNEQFF.

This chain links TRBV11-2 with TRBJ2-1; TRBD2 aligns across 9 bases. The CDR3 has 17 residues. Trimming took 2 bases from V and 5 from J; bases not matched to a gene: 10. Germline loops: CDR1 SGHAT, CDR2 FQNNGV. CDR3 nucleotides: TGTGCCAGCAGCTTATCTGAGGGGCTAGCGGGAAACAATGAGCAGTTCTTC. Amino acid sequence: CASSLSEGLAGNNEQFF.